Listed here are 28 T cell receptor beta chains from one sample, sequenced in a study of blood T cell repertoires in COVID-19 (dated by TCRdb to 2018 to 2020). Receptors were amplified or captured by the immunoSEQ multiplex PCR assay. TCRdb carries this immuneACCESS record with in-frame sequences only. Its versions omit some clonotypes, under half of them owing to an unresolved V gene in the studies checked, with the rest unexplained. The sample records 260,000 or so clones, 85% of which are singletons. The biggest ten clones account for about 2.3% of the sample. Sequencing input: PBMCs or T cells enriched from blood (not recorded which). The receptors here all came from a woman aged 45-65 years who had recovered from COVID-19.

This chain joins TRBV5-5 and TRBJ2-1; D uncertain. CDR1 is SGHKS, CDR2 YYEKEE, per germline (reference sequence). There are 13 residues in the CDR3. V shed 2 bases and J shed 6 bases, with 9 bases lying between them. The CDR3 loop reads CASSFSPRNEQFF. The CDR3, as DNA: TGTGCCAGCAGCTTTAGCCCCCGCAATGAGCAGTTCTTC.

The chain has TRBV2 and TRBJ1-1; possibly TRBD1 for D (6 bases). The length of the CDR3 is 14 residues. Per germline, CDR1 SNHLY and CDR2 FYNNEI. V lost 6 bases, J lost 4 bases, and 15 bases lay in between. The CDR3 region is CASRASGVLTEAFF. CDR3 coding DNA: TGTGCCAGCAGGGCCTCAGGGGTGCTCACTGAAGCTTTCTTT.

V and J are TRBV3-1 (or the pseudogene TRBV3-2) and TRBJ2-1; D gene unclear. Germline lookup yields CDR1 LGHDT and CDR2 YNNKEL (reference sequence). Between the trimmed V and J ends, which lost 0 bases and 0 bases, there was a span of 6 bases. The CDR3 is made up of 15 amino acids. The CDR3 region is CASSQDQVSYNEQFF. DNA of the CDR3: TGTGCCAGCAGCCAAGATCAGGTCTCCTACAATGAGCAGTTCTTC.

The CDR3 region is CASRQGYYTEAFF. CDR3 in DNA: TGTGCCAGCAGACAGGGGTATTACACTGAAGCTTTCTTT. The chain combines TRBV25-1 with TRBJ1-1; 7 nucleotides align to TRBD1. CDR3 length: 13 residues. Trimming took 6 bases from V and 3 from J; bases not matched to a gene: 4. The germline gives CDR1 MGHDK, CDR2 SYGVNS.

This chain joins TRBV28 and TRBJ1-1, with 7 bases matching TRBD1. V dropped 6 bases and J dropped 5; count of bases not matched to a gene: 3. The V gene's germline CDR1 is MDHEN and CDR2 SYDVKM. The CDR3 sequence is 12 residues long. The CDR3 nucleotides are TGTGCCAGCAGATCACAGGGGACTGAAGCTTTCTTT. Translation: CASRSQGTEAFF.

V gene TRBV7-2 combines with J gene TRBJ2-1; 7 bases agree with TRBD2. Per the germline V gene, CDR1 is SGHTA and CDR2 is FQGNSA. CDR3 length: 12 residues. The V and J ends lost 5 bases and 7 bases, in that order; junction bases with no gene match: 2. CDR3 bases: TGTGCCAGCAGCAGTAGCGGGAATGAGCAGTTCTTC. Translating gives CASSSSGNEQFF.

The chain joins TRBV19 to TRBJ2-5; the D is unclear. The CDR3 loop spans 16 amino acids. V gave up 4 bases and J gave up 9 bases, with 24 bases separating them. Germline values: CDR1 LNHDA, CDR2 SQIVND (reference sequence). CDR3 amino acids: CASSTPTTTGVWAQYF. CDR3 bases: TGTGCCAGTAGTACCCCAACGACGACGGGTGTTTGGGCCCAGTACTTC.

J is TRBJ2-7 and V is TRBV18; 7 nucleotides agree with TRBD1. V shed 2 bases and J 3 bases; nucleotides not matched to a gene: 4. Germline CDR1 reads KGHSH; CDR2 reads LQKENI. This CDR3 is 14 amino acids long. CDR3 bases: TGTGCCAGCTCACCAGACAGGGTTGGCTACGAGCAGTACTTC. Its protein product is CASSPDRVGYEQYF.

The chain has TRBV11-2 and TRBJ2-3, with D perhaps matching TRBD2 (5 bases). The CDR3 extends over 15 amino acids. V was shortened by 6 bases and J by 3 bases, with 16 bases between the two germline ends. The germline V gene encodes CDR1 SGHAT and CDR2 FQNNGV. The CDR3 is CASRLLGGGTDTQYF. The CDR3 bases are TGTGCCAGCAGGCTCCTCGGAGGTGGAACAGATACGCAGTATTTT.

In DNA form, the CDR3 reads TGCAGCGCAAGAGTCCCAGCGGGGGGGGACAATGAGCAGTTCTTC. It translates to CSARVPAGGDNEQFF. V gene TRBV29-1 combines with J gene TRBJ2-1; 10 nucleotides align to TRBD2. This CDR3 spans 15 amino acids. The germline gives CDR1 SQVTM, CDR2 ANQGSEA. V dropped 7 bases and J dropped 5; count of bases not matched to a gene: 11.

CDR3 DNA sequence: TGCGCCAGCAGCTTGGTCCAGTCCTACAATGAGCAGTTCTTC. Translation gives CASSLVQSYNEQFF. The chain has TRBV5-1 and TRBJ2-1; no clear D. There are 14 residues in the CDR3. Germline V CDR1 and CDR2: SGHRS, YFSETQ. V was trimmed by 0 bases and J by 1 base, leaving 5 bases between them.

This clone was counted a single time. The rearrangement uses TRBV10-3 and TRBJ1-1; 9 nucleotides agree with TRBD1. The V gene end was trimmed by 4 bases and the J gene end by 4 bases; junction bases not matched to a gene: 13. CDR1 and CDR2 (germline): ENHRY, SYGVKD. This CDR3 is 17 amino acids long. The CDR3 region has the DNA TGTGCCATCAGTGGTCGAGAGGGACAGGGTTTGATCACTGAAGCTTTCTTT. Its translation is CAISGREGQGLITEAFF.

J is TRBJ2-5 and V is TRBV6-5, with a weak D call TRBD2 (6 bases). Germline loops: CDR1 MNHEY, CDR2 SVGAGI. V lost 5 bases and J 1 base, leaving 14 bases between the germline ends. The CDR3 spans 15 residues. In DNA form, the CDR3 reads TGTGCCAGCAGTCCCCGGAGGGCGGGCCAAGAGACCCAGTACTTC. Translated: CASSPRRAGQETQYF.

The rearrangement joins TRBV5-6 to TRBJ1-2; a possible D gene is TRBD1 (5 bases). The CDR3 runs 15 residues. Germline V lookup: CDR1 SGHDT, CDR2 YYEEEE. With 0 bases removed from V and 8 bases from J, the gap between germline ends came to 17 bases. The CDR3 protein is CASSLVVRGAGGYTF. The CDR3 DNA reads as TGTGCCAGCAGCTTGGTTGTTAGGGGCGCCGGCGGCTACACCTTC.

Points on this clone: The junction and the germline gene differ at one end; a read error may be behind it. This rearrangement joins TRBV5-4 to TRBJ1-1; unclear D gene. The CDR3 contains 11 residues. CDR1 is SGHNT, CDR2 YYREEE, per germline (reference sequence). The CDR3 sequence is CASSLNSEAFF. CDR3 bases: TGTGCCAGCAGCTTGAACTCTGAAGCTTTCTTT.

This clone has just one count. This sequence joins TRBV5-1 and TRBJ2-1, with 7 bases matching TRBD1. This CDR3 is built from 15 residues. Trimming took 3 bases from V and 5 from J; bases not matched to a gene: 8. Germline V gives CDR1 SGHRS, CDR2 YFSETQ. CDR3 protein: CASSSVGGANNEQFF. The CDR3 bases are TGCGCCAGCAGCTCCGTAGGGGGCGCCAACAATGAGCAGTTCTTC.

This rearrangement joins TRBV3-1 (or the pseudogene TRBV3-2) to TRBJ1-5; TRBD1 might be the D (6 bases). Germline V CDR1 and CDR2: LGHDT, YNNKEL (reference sequence). Between the trimmed V and J ends, which lost 1 base and 6 bases, there was a span of 10 bases. This CDR3 is 14 amino acids long. The CDR3 DNA follows: TGTGCCAGCAGCCAAGGGCGGGGGCTTCAGCCCCAGCATTTT. Translating it yields CASSQGRGLQPQHF.

The gene calls are TRBV24-1 and TRBJ2-1; possibly TRBD1 for D (5 bases). Germline V CDR1 and CDR2: KGHDR, SFDVKD. Trimming stripped 3 bases from V and 6 bases from J, with 14 bases between. There are 15 residues in the CDR3. The CDR3 DNA follows: TGTGCCACCAGTGATCCAAGGACAATCAGCAATGAGCAGTTCTTC. Protein: CATSDPRTISNEQFF.

The gene calls are TRBV19 and TRBJ1-1, with no clear D. Germline lookup yields CDR1 LNHDA and CDR2 SQIVND (reference sequence). The CDR3 is 14 residues long. V lost 6 bases to trimming and J lost 7 bases, with 18 bases between them. CDR3 nucleotide sequence: TGTGCCAGTAGGCCGGGTCGAGGGAGGAGTGAAGCTTTCTTT. It yields the protein CASRPGRGRSEAFF.

The chain uses TRBV27 and TRBJ2-1; TRBD1 is a possible D gene (6 bases). CDR1 and CDR2 from the germline V gene are MNHEY and SMNVEV (reference sequence). CDR3 length equals 20 residues. The V gene lost 7 bases and the J gene lost 0 bases, with 28 bases spanning the gap. CDR3 nucleotides: TGTGCCAGCACCACCCCTCTTGGGGGCCAAAAAGGGTTCTCCTACAATGAGCAGTTCTTC. This codes for CASTTPLGGQKGFSYNEQFF.

The count of this clone is one. The chain carries TRBV4-3 and TRBJ1-1; 8 bases are shared with TRBD1. The V gene end was trimmed by 4 bases and the J gene end by 3 bases; junction bases not matched to a gene: 13. Germline V gives CDR1 LGHNA, CDR2 YSLEER. The CDR3 consists of 17 residues. CDR3 nucleotides: TGCGCCAGCAGCCCCTCAAGGGTCCCCAGGGGGCACACTGAAGCTTTCTTT. It codes for CASSPSRVPRGHTEAFF.

The genes are TRBV11-2 and TRBJ1-3; possible D gene TRBD1, 5 bases. The V end was cut by 1 base, the J end by 2 bases, with 12 bases between. This CDR3 contains 16 residues. Germline CDR1 and CDR2: SGHAT and FQNNGV. Written as DNA, the CDR3 is TGTGCCAGCAGCTTAGTTATTGGCAGGGCTGGAAACACCATATATTTT. Protein: CASSLVIGRAGNTIYF.

V gene TRBV7-3 combines with J gene TRBJ2-7; 14 nucleotides align to TRBD2. V was pared by 5 bases and J by 3 bases, with 3 bases of the junction left unmatched. Germline lookup yields CDR1 SGHTA and CDR2 FQGTGA. The CDR3 extends over 15 amino acids. CDR3 sequence (DNA): TGTGCCAGCAGCCCGGGACTAGCGGGGGTCTACGAGCAGTACTTC. It encodes CASSPGLAGVYEQYF.

V gene TRBV28 combines with J gene TRBJ1-2; possibly TRBD1 for D (5 bases). Per the germline V gene, CDR1 is MDHEN and CDR2 is SYDVKM. Trimming cost V 7 bases and J 5 bases, with 17 bases left between them. CDR3 length: 14 residues. The CDR3 protein is CASIQTPGNYGYTF. The CDR3 DNA follows: TGTGCCAGCATCCAAACCCCAGGGAATTATGGCTACACCTTC.

This clone has a handful of counts. The V and J genes are TRBV5-1 and TRBJ1-6; perhaps TRBD1 as D (6 bases). From germline, CDR1 is SGHRS and CDR2 YFSETQ. The V and J ends lost 4 bases and 7 bases respectively, with 9 bases between them. The CDR3 sequence is 13 residues long. In nucleotides, the CDR3 is TGCGCCAGCAGCGTGCAGGGGAATTCACCCCTCCACTTT. Translated: CASSVQGNSPLHF.

The CDR3 DNA reads as TGTGCCAGCAGCTGGACAGGGACTAACTATGGCTACACCTTC. Translated: CASSWTGTNYGYTF. V is TRBV28 and J is TRBJ1-2; 8 nucleotides align to TRBD1. This CDR3 has 14 amino acids. CDR1 and CDR2 from the germline V gene are MDHEN and SYDVKM. The V and J ends lost 6 bases and 0 bases, in that order; junction bases with no gene match: 3.

The rearrangement uses TRBV7-2 and TRBJ2-4, with a tentative D call TRBD2 (6 bases). This CDR3 region has 15 residues. Trimming took 2 bases from V and 6 from J, leaving 14 bases between them. The V gene's germline CDR1 is SGHTA and CDR2 FQGNSA. CDR3 in DNA: TGTGCCAGCAGCTTACAGACGGGACTGGGAAACATTCAGTACTTC. It codes for CASSLQTGLGNIQYF.

The chain recombines TRBV24-1 with TRBJ2-3; 8 bases line up with TRBD2. The CDR3 loop spans 17 amino acids. Germline V gene data show CDR1 as KGHDR and CDR2 as SFDVKD. V lost 4 bases and J lost 2; bases outside the gene matches: 10. CDR3 amino acids: CATSDTGGGSYTDTQYF. In nucleotides, the CDR3 is TGTGCCACCAGTGACACCGGCGGGGGGTCCTACACAGATACGCAGTATTTT.